The source of this T cell receptor (beta chain) is a study of T cell responses to AZD1222 COVID-19 vaccine. This CDR3 spans 16 amino acids. Trimming took 6 bases from V and 4 from J, leaving 18 bases between them. Per germline, CDR1 LGHNA and CDR2 YSLEER. As regards this clone: As yet, its antigen is unknown.

TCRdb's table, derived via immunoSEQ multiplex PCR, lists solely in-frame clones and lacks some. This table has roughly 110,000 clones, 90% to 95% appearing once. Overall study results and limits: Sampling that yielded the repertoires occurred only after the peak T cell response. Just a handful of people given AZD1222 tested seropositive at baseline.

The sample consisted of peripheral blood, taken 28 days after the second AZD1222 dose. The clonotype was recovered from an adult who received the AZD1222 COVID-19 vaccine. The V and J genes are TRBV4-3 and TRBJ1-4; the D is unclear. The CDR3: CASSPGPQSVNEKLFF. DNA of the CDR3: TGCGCCAGCAGTCCCGGACCTCAGTCGGTTAATGAAAAACTGTTTTTT.